The text below deals with one T cell receptor (beta chain). The assay was immunoSEQ multiplex PCR, and TCRdb's table has in-frame clones only and misses some. This sample carries tens of thousands of clones, roughly 84% of them seen once, and the ten largest clones take about an eighth. Trimming cost V 8 bases and J 2 bases, with 9 bases left between them. Germline lookup yields CDR1 DFQATT and CDR2 SNEGSKA (reference sequence). This CDR3 comprises 11 residues. These data originate in a study of blood T cell repertoires in COVID-19. Sequencing used peripheral blood. The source is a woman older than 75 with acute or convalescent COVID-19. This rearrangement joins TRBV20-1 to TRBJ1-2; unclear D gene. The DNA of the CDR3 is TGCAGTATGAGCGCAAACTATGGCTACACCTTC. Protein: CSMSANYGYTF.